This entry lists 15 T cell receptor beta chains sequenced from one sample in a study of cytomegalovirus exposure and HLA in healthy donors. Some clones are missing from TCRdb's copy, which holds only in-frame ones; the method was immunoSEQ multiplex PCR. Found here are 330,000 or so clones, just over 85% of them singletons; the top ten hold 0.7% to 0.85%. Sample: PBMCs. The receptors come from a woman under 30 in good health and CMV-seronegative.

The chain is built from TRBV5-1 and TRBJ2-7, with 16 bases aligning to TRBD2. This CDR3 comprises 16 residues. The germline V gene has CDR1 SGHRS and CDR2 YFSETQ. V dropped 5 bases and J dropped 4; count of bases not matched to a gene: 6. The CDR3 is CASRWGLAGGQYEQYF. The CDR3 DNA is TGCGCCAGCAGGTGGGGACTAGCGGGAGGGCAATACGAGCAGTACTTC.

This clone was detected once. The gene calls are TRBV28 and TRBJ1-4; maybe TRBD1 (6 bases). Germline V gives CDR1 MDHEN, CDR2 SYDVKM. This CDR3 contains 14 residues. V lost 2 bases to trimming and J lost 6 bases, with 10 bases between them. The CDR3 region is CASSLRAGDEKLFF. The CDR3 DNA sequence: TGTGCCAGCAGTTTACGGGCAGGGGATGAAAAACTGTTTTTT.

The chain uses TRBV5-1 and TRBJ2-7; 10 bases agree with TRBD1. The CDR3 runs to 14 residues. Germline lookup yields CDR1 SGHRS and CDR2 YFSETQ. J lost 5 bases, V lost 4 bases, and 6 bases had no gene match. CDR3 DNA sequence: TGCGCCAGCAGCGAAAGAGGGACAGGGGACGAGCAGTACTTC. Translating it yields CASSERGTGDEQYF.

This clone was picked up one time. J is TRBJ2-3 and V is TRBV2, with 11 bases that match TRBD2. Losses at the gene ends were 9 bases for V and 3 bases for J; bases not matched to a gene: 8. This CDR3 region has 15 residues. The germline gives CDR1 SNHLY, CDR2 FYNNEI. Here the CDR3 reads CASSPLAGGTDTQYF. The CDR3 bases are TGTGCCAGTTCACCGTTAGCGGGAGGGACAGATACGCAGTATTTT. Using reference TRBV2 and TRBJ2-3 for the parts outside the CDR3, the full variable domain is EPEVTQTPSHQVTQMGQEVILRCVPISNHLYFYWYRQILGQKVEFLVSFYNNEISEKSEIFDDQFSVERPDGSNFTLKIRSTKLEDSAMYFCASSPLAGGTDTQYFGPGTRLTVL.

The chain is built from TRBV28 and TRBJ2-1, with TRBD1 matching 12 bases. V lost 5 bases and J lost 4; bases outside the gene matches: 3. Germline assignment: CDR1 MDHEN and CDR2 SYDVKM. This CDR3 contains 15 residues. Here the CDR3 reads CASSGTGGAYNEQFF. CDR3 DNA: TGTGCCAGCAGTGGGACAGGGGGCGCGTACAATGAGCAGTTCTTC.

The V gene is TRBV15, the J gene TRBJ1-5; perhaps TRBD1 as D (6 bases). This CDR3 is built from 15 residues. Germline CDR1 LNHNV, CDR2 YYDKDF (reference sequence). V was trimmed by 2 bases and J by 4 bases, leaving 12 bases between them. CDR3: CATSRLRQGNQPQHF. Here the CDR3 DNA reads TGTGCCACCAGCAGACTACGCCAGGGGAATCAGCCCCAGCATTTT.

The chain has TRBV29-1 and TRBJ2-7; D may be TRBD1 (6 bases). CDR1 is SQVTM and CDR2 is ANQGSEA in the germline V gene. The CDR3 length is 11 residues. The V end lost 5 bases, the J end lost 3 bases, and 8 bases lay between the germline ends. The CDR3 sequence: CSVSRGYEQYF. The CDR3 DNA sequence: TGCAGCGTTTCCAGGGGCTACGAGCAGTACTTC.

The chain has TRBV29-1 and TRBJ2-2; a possible D gene is TRBD2 (5 bases). Germline V gene data show CDR1 as SQVTM and CDR2 as ANQGSEA. V was cut by 8 bases and J by 4 bases, with 14 bases left in between. This CDR3 has 13 amino acids. This CDR3 reads CSPREQGTGELFF. For the CDR3, the DNA is TGCAGCCCCCGGGAACAAGGCACCGGGGAGCTGTTTTTT.

The chain combines TRBV28 with TRBJ2-6; D may be TRBD2 (6 bases). With 10 bases removed from V and 0 bases from J, the gap between germline ends came to 13 bases. In germline, CDR1 is MDHEN, CDR2 SYDVKM. This CDR3 region has 15 residues. The CDR3 sequence: CATDGGISGANVLTF. For the CDR3, the DNA is TGTGCCACCGACGGCGGGATCTCTGGGGCCAACGTCCTGACTTTC.

The rearrangement uses TRBV15 and TRBJ2-3, with TRBD1 identical over 9 bases. J was trimmed by 3 bases and V by 8 bases; bases with no gene match: 6. CDR1 and CDR2 (germline): LNHNV, YYDKDF (reference sequence). The CDR3 length is 14 residues. CDR3 in DNA: TGTGCCACCCAAACAGGGGGCGCAACAGATACGCAGTATTTT. Protein sequence: CATQTGGATDTQYF. Full variable domain (missing parts from reference TRBV15 and TRBJ2-3): DAMVIQNPRYQVTQFGKPVTLSCSQTLNHNVMYWYQQKSSQAPKLLFHYYDKDFNNEADTPDNFQSRRPNTSFCFLDIRSPGLGDTAMYLCATQTGGATDTQYFGPGTRLTVL.

J is TRBJ1-5 and V is TRBV7-2; 7 nucleotides line up with TRBD1. The CDR3 covers 15 residues. V was clipped by 3 bases and J by 5 bases; unmatched bases: 7. Germline V lookup: CDR1 SGHTA, CDR2 FQGNSA. CDR3: CASSFTGALYQPQHF. The CDR3 nucleotides are TGTGCCAGCAGCTTTACAGGGGCCCTTTATCAGCCCCAGCATTTT.

This chain links TRBV11-2 with TRBJ2-2, with D maybe TRBD2 (5 bases). CDR3 length: 14 amino acids. V lost 5 bases, J lost 0 bases, and 7 bases lay in between. Germline CDR1 SGHAT, CDR2 FQNNGV. Here the CDR3 DNA reads TGTGCCAGCAGCAAGAGGGCGAACACCGGGGAGCTGTTTTTT. The encoded protein is CASSKRANTGELFF. The variable domain in full, with the rest retrieved from reference TRBV11-2 and TRBJ2-2, is EAGVAQSPRYKIIEKRQSVAFWCNPISGHATLYWYQQILGQGPKLLIQFQNNGVVDDSQLPKDRFSAERLKGVDSTLKIQPAKLEDSAVYLCASSKRANTGELFFGEGSRLTVL.

V is TRBV5-4 and J is TRBJ2-1; 10 bases are shared with TRBD2. The germline CDR1 and CDR2 sequences are SGHNT and YYREEE (reference sequence). The junction had 2 bases not matched to a gene; V was cut back by 0 bases and J by 2 bases. The CDR3 sequence is 16 residues long. The DNA for the CDR3 is TGTGCCAGCAGCTTGGCTAGCGGGAGTGCCTACAATGAGCAGTTCTTC. It encodes CASSLASGSAYNEQFF.

The chain uses TRBV2 and TRBJ2-1; TRBD2 matches at 11 bases. The CDR3 totals 17 residues. J lost 0 bases, V lost 6 bases, and 7 bases had no gene match. Germline CDR1 and CDR2: SNHLY and FYNNEI. The CDR3 DNA is TGTGCCAGCAGGCGGCTAGCGGGAGGCGACTCCTACAATGAGCAGTTCTTC. Amino acid sequence: CASRRLAGGDSYNEQFF.

The genes are TRBV4-3 and TRBJ1-5; perhaps TRBD1 as D (5 bases). Germline-derived CDR1 and CDR2 are LGHNA and YSLEER. Trimming cost V 4 bases and J 2 bases, with 21 bases left between them. The CDR3 has 18 residues. For the CDR3, the DNA is TGCGCCAGCAGCCCGAGGAGGGGCGGCCAGATCGGCAATCAGCCCCAGCATTTT. This sequence encodes CASSPRRGGQIGNQPQHF.